This T cell receptor (beta chain) came from a study of spatial heterogeneity in lung cancer. Study summary: An average of more than ten raw reads was observed per unique TCR and UMI combination.

Germline CDR1 is GTSNPN and CDR2 is SVGIG (reference sequence). The V and J ends lost 2 bases and 1 base, in that order; junction bases with no gene match: 2. The CDR3 runs to 14 residues. Study-wide results and caveats: Blood showed ubiquitous tumor TCRs more often at resection than at routine follow-up.

Documented time point: sample taken at primary tumor resection. Patients with untreated early-stage non-small cell lung cancer, numbering some 72, were the donors. Unsorted tumor, nontumor lung tissue or cryopreserved PBMC supplied the whole RNA. This clonotype showed up just a few times. Its antigen is unidentified. TCRdb fed the 5' RACE reads into MiXCR, producing one record per CDR3 protein. The table lists roughly 79,000 distinct CDR3 sequences, approximately 8% of them singletons. The material was PBMCs, obtained at surgery. The chain recombines TRBV30 with TRBJ1-1; TRBD1 aligns across 9 bases. The receptor comes from a male donor with early-stage non-small cell lung cancer. CDR3 amino acids: CAWSLGQGNTEAFF. CDR3 DNA: TGTGCCTGGAGTCTGGGACAGGGGAACACTGAAGCTTTCTTT.